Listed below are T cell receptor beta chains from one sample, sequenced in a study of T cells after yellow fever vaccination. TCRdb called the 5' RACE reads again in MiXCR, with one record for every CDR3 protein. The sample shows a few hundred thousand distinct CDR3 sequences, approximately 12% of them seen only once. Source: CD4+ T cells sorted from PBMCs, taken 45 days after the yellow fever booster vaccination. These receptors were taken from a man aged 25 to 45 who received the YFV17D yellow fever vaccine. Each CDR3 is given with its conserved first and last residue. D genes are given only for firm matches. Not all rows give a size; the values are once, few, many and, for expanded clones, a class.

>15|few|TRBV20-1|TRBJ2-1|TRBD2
CSASPLAAGGNEQFF
TGCAGTGCTAGTCCTCTAGCGGCCGGGGGGAATGAGCAGTTCTTC
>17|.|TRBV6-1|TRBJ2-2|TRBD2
CASRLAGGPGGAGELFF
TGTGCCAGCAGGCTAGCGGGAGGGCCGGGGGGCGCCGGGGAGCTGTTTTTT
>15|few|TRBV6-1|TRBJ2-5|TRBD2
CASRRIAGGQETQYF
TGTGCCAGCAGGCGAATAGCGGGAGGCCAAGAGACCCAGTACTTC
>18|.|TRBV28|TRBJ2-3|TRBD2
CASSLLAGGVVGTDTQYF
TGTGCCAGCAGTTTATTAGCGGGAGGCGTGGTTGGCACAGATACGCAGTATTTT
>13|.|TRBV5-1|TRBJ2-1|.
CASSCTGSNEQFF
TGCGCCAGCAGCTGTACAGGGAGTAACGAGCAGTTCTTC
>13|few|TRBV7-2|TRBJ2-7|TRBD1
CASSFSGTVEQYF
TGTGCCAGCAGCTTTAGTGGGACAGTTGAGCAGTACTTC
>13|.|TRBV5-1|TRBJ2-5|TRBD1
CASSFRTGETQYF
TGCGCCAGCAGCTTCCGGACAGGAGAGACCCAGTACTTC
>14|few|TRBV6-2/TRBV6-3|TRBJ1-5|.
CASSYTGPQTPQHF
TGTGCCAGCAGTTACACGGGGCCGCAGACGCCCCAGCATTTT
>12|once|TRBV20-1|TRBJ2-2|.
CTILSGTGELFF
TGCACTATCCTATCGGGAACCGGGGAGCTGTTTTTT
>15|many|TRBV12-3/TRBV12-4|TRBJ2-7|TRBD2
CASRPPGLAGDEQYF
TGTGCCAGCAGGCCACCGGGACTAGCGGGAGACGAGCAGTACTTC
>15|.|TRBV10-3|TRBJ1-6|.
CAISARGGANSPLHF
TGTGCCATCAGTGCCCGAGGGGGGGCCAATTCACCCCTCCACTTT